This T cell receptor beta chain is drawn from a study of T cell changes during pregnancy in multiple sclerosis (dated by TCRdb to the late 2010s). About the study as a whole: The study examined how the T cell repertoire changed over the course of pregnancy in women with multiple sclerosis.

Preparation of the library involved the immunoSEQ multiplex PCR assay. This immuneACCESS table, as held by TCRdb, lists in-frame sequences with V and J called but not all clones. Of the missing ones, under half trace to an unresolved V gene in checked studies; the others have no known cause. Within this sample are about 92,000 clones, with approximately 95% of them counted one time only. The top ten clonotypes cover over 3.5% of the sample. A word on this clone: What antigen it recognizes has not been identified. Base qualities are not at hand, and no much larger clone is one base apart.

Trimming costs V 0 bases and J 6 bases, and their ends lie 11 bases apart. CDR1 SGHAT and CDR2 FQNNGV are derived from the germline V gene. The CDR3 runs 14 amino acids, cysteine and phenylalanine included. Of the read, only the CDR3 DNA is kept; its 42 bases are in frame from base 1. Sequencing used peripheral blood, obtained in the first trimester of pregnancy. The chain links TRBV11-2 with TRBJ1-1, with a weak D call of TRBD1 (5 bases match). This clonotype was obtained from a female donor with multiple sclerosis, enrolled in a pregnancy study. The CDR3 protein: CASSLDTGTPEAFF. The nucleotides are TGTGCCAGCAGCTTAGATACAGGAACGCCTGAAGCTTTCTTT.